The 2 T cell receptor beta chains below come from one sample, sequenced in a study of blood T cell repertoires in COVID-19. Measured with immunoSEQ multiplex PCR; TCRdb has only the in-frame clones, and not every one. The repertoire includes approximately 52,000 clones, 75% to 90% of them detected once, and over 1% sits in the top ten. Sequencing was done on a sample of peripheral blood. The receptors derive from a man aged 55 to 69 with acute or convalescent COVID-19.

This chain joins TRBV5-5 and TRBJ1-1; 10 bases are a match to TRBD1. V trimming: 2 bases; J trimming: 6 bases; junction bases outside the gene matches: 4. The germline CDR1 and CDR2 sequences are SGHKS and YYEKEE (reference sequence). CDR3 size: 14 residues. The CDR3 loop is CASSLDRGLSEAFF. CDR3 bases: TGTGCCAGCAGCTTAGACAGGGGGCTGTCTGAAGCTTTCTTT.

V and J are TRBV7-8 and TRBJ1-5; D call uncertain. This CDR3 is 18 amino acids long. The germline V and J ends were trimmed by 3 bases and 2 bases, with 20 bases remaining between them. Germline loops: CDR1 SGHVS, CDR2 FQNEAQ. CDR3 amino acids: CASSFLAMSREGNQPQHF. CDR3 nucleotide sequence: TGTGCCAGCAGCTTTCTAGCAATGTCCCGGGAAGGCAATCAGCCCCAGCATTTT.